The next 29 T cell receptor beta chains were all read from a single sample in a study of OX40 agonist ivuxolimab in advanced cancers. Clones were read by immunoSEQ multiplex PCR, and TCRdb kept only the in-frame ones, dropping some. Among roughly 70,000 clones listed, 88% were seen once. Sequenced here: CD4+ or CD8+ T cells sorted from blood, sampled in a trial of the OX40 agonist ivuxolimab. These receptors were collected from an adult with an advanced solid tumor such as melanoma, head and neck, liver or kidney cancer.

The V and J genes are TRBV5-4 and TRBJ1-6, with D uncertain. In germline, CDR1 is SGHNT, CDR2 YYREEE (reference sequence). This CDR3 region has 13 residues. Trimming took off 6 bases at V and 9 bases at J, with 13 bases between the two ends. The CDR3 nucleotides read TGTGCCAGCACAACGGACGTCCGTTCACCCCTCCACTTT. Residues: CASTTDVRSPLHF.

The chain combines TRBV7-2 with TRBJ1-2; 8 bases line up with TRBD1. With 5 bases clipped from V and 4 bases from J, the junction kept 9 bases outside the gene matches. CDR3 length: 15 amino acids. Germline CDR1 and CDR2: SGHTA and FQGNSA. CDR3 DNA sequence: TGTGCCAGCAGCCAGCCCCCAGGGGGCAGCTATGGCTACACCTTC. It codes for CASSQPPGGSYGYTF. The complete variable domain, with remaining parts taken from reference TRBV7-2 and TRBJ1-2, reads GAGVSQSPSNKVTEKGKDVELRCDPISGHTALYWYRQSLGQGLEFLIYFQGNSAPDKSGLPSDRFSAERTGGSVSTLTIQRTQQEDSAVYLCASSQPPGGSYGYTFGSGTRLTVV.

The genes are TRBV14 and TRBJ2-1; D might be TRBD2 (6 bases). Trimming stripped 3 bases from V and 10 bases from J, with 25 bases between. Germline V CDR1 and CDR2: SGHDN, FVKESK. The CDR3 covers 17 residues. The DNA of the CDR3 is TGTGCCAGCAGCCAGAATGGCAGGACGCGGGGTCTGGGGGAGCAGTTCTTC. This encodes CASSQNGRTRGLGEQFF.

This clone has just one count. This chain joins TRBV12-5 and TRBJ2-1, with 9 positions matching TRBD2. Germline V gives CDR1 LGHNT, CDR2 FRNRAP. Trimming cost V 1 base and J 4 bases; bases outside gene matches: 8. The CDR3 totals 17 residues. For the CDR3, the DNA is TGTGCTAGTGGTTTGGCGTCAACTAGCGGGTTATACAATGAGCAGTTCTTC. Translating it yields CASGLASTSGLYNEQFF.

This clone has a single count. The CDR3 loop reads CSRGVETQYF. The CDR3 DNA reads TGCAGCCGGGGGGTCGAGACCCAGTACTTC. The chain is built from TRBV20-1 and TRBJ2-5; 7 nucleotides match TRBD2. Germline V lookup: CDR1 DFQATT, CDR2 SNEGSKA (reference sequence). There are 10 residues in the CDR3.

The rearrangement uses TRBV30 and TRBJ1-6; D remains unclear. This CDR3 spans 14 amino acids. V gave up 1 base and J gave up 4 bases, with 8 bases separating them. Germline CDR1 GTSNPN, CDR2 SVGIG (reference sequence). CDR3 amino acids: CAWSGLRYNSPLHF. CDR3 sequence (DNA): TGTGCCTGGAGTGGCCTCCGGTATAATTCACCCCTCCACTTT.

This rearrangement joins TRBV7-9 to TRBJ2-1; D possibly corresponds to TRBD1 (6 bases). The germline V gene encodes CDR1 SEHNR and CDR2 FQNEAQ (reference sequence). This CDR3 spans 14 amino acids. V was pared by 3 bases and J by 8 bases, with 14 bases between. The CDR3 spells CASSFDQGWDEQFF. In DNA form, the CDR3 reads TGTGCCAGCAGCTTTGATCAGGGGTGGGATGAGCAGTTCTTC.

The rearrangement joins TRBV2 to TRBJ2-3; D is unresolved. The CDR3 contains 11 residues. Germline V gives CDR1 SNHLY, CDR2 FYNNEI. Between the trimmed V and J ends, which lost 8 bases and 10 bases, there was a span of 13 bases. The CDR3: CASYETRAQYF. The DNA of the CDR3 is TGTGCCAGCTACGAAACCCGGGCGCAGTATTTT.

V is TRBV6-1 and J is TRBJ2-2; tentative D call: TRBD2 (5 bases). With 2 bases removed from V and 4 bases from J, the gap between germline ends came to 17 bases. Germline V gene sequence: CDR1 MNHNS, CDR2 SASEGT. This CDR3 has 17 amino acids. CDR3 amino acids: CASSERYRGSLTGELFF. The CDR3 nucleotides read TGTGCCAGCAGTGAACGGTACCGAGGGAGCCTCACCGGGGAGCTGTTTTTT.

This clone was counted once. The chain uses TRBV9 and TRBJ2-7; D call uncertain. V was trimmed by 0 bases and J by 4 bases, leaving 11 bases between them. Germline V gene data show CDR1 as SGDLS and CDR2 as YYNGEE. CDR3 length: 14 residues. The CDR3 protein is CASSVDPSGYEQYF. As DNA, the CDR3 is TGTGCCAGCAGCGTAGACCCCTCAGGTTACGAGCAGTACTTC.

This clone showed up just a few times. The CDR3 DNA reads as TGTGCCAGCAGCTTATCAGGGGAAGAGACCCAGTACTTC. Translating gives CASSLSGEETQYF. The genes are TRBV5-6 and TRBJ2-5; D possibly corresponds to TRBD1 (6 bases). CDR1 is SGHDT and CDR2 is YYEEEE in the germline V gene. V dropped 2 bases and J dropped 3 bases, with 8 bases sitting between them. The CDR3 totals 13 residues.

The chain carries TRBV5-1 and TRBJ2-1; tentatively, D is TRBD2 (6 bases). Germline V gives CDR1 SGHRS, CDR2 YFSETQ. This CDR3 comprises 16 residues. V was trimmed by 2 bases and J by 1 base, leaving 13 bases between them. For the CDR3, the DNA is TGCGCCAGCAGCTTAAGGGCGGAGGGATCCTACAATGAGCAGTTCTTC. Translated: CASSLRAEGSYNEQFF.

The chain recombines TRBV5-1 with TRBJ2-5, with 13 bases matching TRBD2. V gave up 4 bases and J gave up 5 bases; unmatched junction bases: 8. The germline CDR1 and CDR2 sequences are SGHRS and YFSETQ. The length of the CDR3 is 16 residues. The CDR3 spells CASSASLAGGPETQYF. The CDR3, as DNA: TGCGCCAGCAGCGCCTCACTAGCGGGAGGGCCGGAGACCCAGTACTTC.

Notes on this clone: The junction does not match germline at one end; this may be a read error. This rearrangement joins TRBV7-7 to TRBJ2-2; TRBD2 agrees at 14 bases. The CDR3 length is 16 residues. The V gene's germline CDR1 is SSHAT and CDR2 FNYEAQ (reference sequence). The CDR3 sequence: CASSQTSGRAAGELFF. As DNA, the CDR3 is TGTGCTAGCAGCCAGACTAGCGGGAGGGCCGCCGGGGAGCTGTTTTTT.

This chain uses TRBV7-2 with TRBJ1-2, with 7 positions matching TRBD1. Germline CDR1 is SGHTA and CDR2 is FQGNSA. The CDR3 sequence is 13 residues long. The J segment lost 3 bases and the V segment lost 5 bases, leaving 3 bases of the junction unmatched. The chain's CDR3 is CASSPDRDYGYTF. DNA of the CDR3: TGTGCCAGCAGCCCAGACAGGGACTATGGCTACACCTTC.

J is TRBJ1-2 and V is TRBV28; a weak D match, TRBD1 (5 bases). Trimming cost V 5 bases and J 0 bases, with 13 bases left between them. The V gene's germline CDR1 is MDHEN and CDR2 SYDVKM. This CDR3 has 15 residues. CDR3 loop: CASSPLGTANYGYTF. The CDR3 DNA reads TGTGCCAGCAGTCCCCTCGGGACGGCTAACTATGGCTACACCTTC.

In this sample, this clone turned up once. A junction end diverges from the germline sequence, so it may reflect a read error. The rearrangement links TRBV29-1 to TRBJ1-5; the match to TRBD1 covers 7 bases. CDR3 size: 13 residues. Germline CDR1 SQVTM, CDR2 ANQGSEA. CDR3 DNA sequence: TGCAGCGTTGGTCAGGGGGGCAACCAGCCCCAGCATTTT. It encodes CSVGQGGNQPQHF.

The rearrangement links TRBV7-9 to TRBJ2-1; D is unresolved. CDR3 length: 12 residues. Per germline, CDR1 SEHNR and CDR2 FQNEAQ (reference sequence). Between the trimmed V and J ends, which lost 4 bases and 10 bases, there was a span of 11 bases. The CDR3 bases are TGTGCCAGCAGCTCCGTTTTAGAAGAGCAGTTCTTC. Translated, it gives CASSSVLEEQFF. Variable domain in full (rest from reference TRBV7-9 and TRBJ2-1): DTGVSQNPRHKITKRGQNVTFRCDPISEHNRLYWYRQTLGQGPEFLTYFQNEAQLEKSRLLSDRFSAERPKGSFSTLEIQRTEQGDSAMYLCASSSVLEEQFFGPGTRLTVL.

The CDR3 DNA follows: TGCAGCGTATCGGACGGTAATCAGCCCCAGCATTTT. Amino acids: CSVSDGNQPQHF. V is TRBV29-1 and J is TRBJ1-5; D call uncertain. V lost 6 bases and J lost 4, with 10 bases in between. Per the germline V gene, CDR1 is SQVTM and CDR2 is ANQGSEA. The CDR3 has 12 residues.

About this clone itself: The germline gene is not matched at one end of the junction; a read error may be the cause. The rearrangement links TRBV7-7 to TRBJ2-1; the D gene is possibly TRBD2 (5 bases). In germline, CDR1 is SSHAT, CDR2 FNYEAQ (reference sequence). CDR3 size: 13 residues. The CDR3 sequence is CASSTDSYNEQFF. CDR3 bases: TGTGCTAGCAGCACGGACTCGTACAATGAGCAGTTCTTC.

The J gene is TRBJ2-2, the V gene TRBV7-9, with D uncertain. The CDR3 contains 14 residues. The germline CDR1 and CDR2 sequences are SEHNR and FQNEAQ (reference sequence). V lost 1 base to trimming and J lost 2 bases, with 5 bases between them. The CDR3 protein is CASSLEPNTGELFF. The DNA of the CDR3 is TGTGCCAGCAGCTTAGAACCAAACACCGGGGAGCTGTTTTTT.

A single count supports this clone. The rearrangement uses TRBV6-4 and TRBJ1-2; D is ambiguous. The CDR3 sequence is 14 residues long. The germline CDR1 and CDR2 sequences are MRHNA and SNTAGT. Trimming left V 5 bases short and J 0 bases short, with 10 bases between. CDR3 sequence (DNA): TGTGCCAGCAGTCCGGGGATAGCTAACTATGGCTACACCTTC. This encodes CASSPGIANYGYTF.

The chain links TRBV6-4 to TRBJ2-1; 7 positions match TRBD2. The CDR3 length is 15 residues. The ends lost 4 bases at V and 5 bases at J; junction bases unmatched: 8. In germline, CDR1 is MRHNA, CDR2 SNTAGT. CDR3 DNA: TGTGCCAGCAGTGCACAAGCGGGGCAGAACAATGAGCAGTTCTTC. Protein: CASSAQAGQNNEQFF.

The chain recombines TRBV30 with TRBJ2-7; D is perhaps TRBD2 (5 bases). Germline CDR1 GTSNPN, CDR2 SVGIG (reference sequence). The CDR3 is 13 residues long. The germline V and J ends were trimmed by 3 bases and 6 bases, with 15 bases remaining between them. The CDR3 nucleotides read TGTGCCTGGAGGGGTCCTAGCCACTCCGAGCAGTACTTC. Its translation is CAWRGPSHSEQYF.

CDR3 sequence: CASSFEGPISYNEQFF. The CDR3, as DNA: TGTGCCAGCAGCTTTGAGGGGCCGATCTCCTACAATGAGCAGTTCTTC. The rearrangement links TRBV5-4 to TRBJ2-1, with D possibly called TRBD1 or TRBD2 (5 bases each). Germline-derived CDR1 and CDR2 are SGHNT and YYREEE (reference sequence). V lost 2 bases and J 0 bases, leaving 12 bases between the germline ends. CDR3 length equals 16 residues. Complete variable domain (other parts from reference TRBV5-4 and TRBJ2-1): ETGVTQSPTHLIKTRGQQVTLRCSSQSGHNTVSWYQQALGQGPQFIFQYYREEENGRGNFPPRFSGLQFPNYSSELNVNALELDDSALYLCASSFEGPISYNEQFFGPGTRLTVL.

J is TRBJ2-3 and V is TRBV28; D perhaps matches TRBD2 (6 bases). CDR3 length: 14 residues. CDR1 is MDHEN and CDR2 is SYDVKM in the germline V gene. Trimming shortened V by 5 bases and J by 2 bases, and 11 bases separated the two germline ends. The CDR3 loop reads CASSPGTFTDTQYF. The CDR3 nucleotides read TGTGCCAGCAGTCCCGGGACTTTCACAGATACGCAGTATTTT. The entire variable domain, with the rest obtained from reference TRBV28 and TRBJ2-3, is as follows: DVKVTQSSRYLVKRTGEKVFLECVQDMDHENMFWYRQDPGLGLRLIYFSYDVKMKEKGDIPEGYSVSREKKERFSLILESASTNQTSMYLCASSPGTFTDTQYFGPGTRLTVL.

This chain's CDR3 is CASSPTPAGTGNTIYF. The DNA for the CDR3 is TGCGCCAGCAGCCCAACTCCGGCCGGGACTGGAAACACCATATATTTT. V and J are TRBV5-1 and TRBJ1-3; D is unresolved. CDR3 length: 16 amino acids. CDR1 is SGHRS, CDR2 YFSETQ, per germline. Trimming took 4 bases from V and 2 from J, leaving 16 bases between them.

This chain connects TRBV30 to TRBJ1-3, with D unclear. V was cut by 2 bases and J by 3 bases, with 5 bases left in between. CDR1 GTSNPN and CDR2 SVGIG come from the germline V gene (reference sequence). This CDR3 has 12 residues. The CDR3 DNA reads TGTGCCTGGAGTTTAATTGGAAACACCATATATTTT. Its protein is CAWSLIGNTIYF.

The chain is built from TRBV5-5 and TRBJ2-5; a weak D match, TRBD2 (5 bases). The CDR3 length is 16 residues. Trimming pared 1 base from V and 5 bases from J, leaving 18 bases between. Germline values: CDR1 SGHKS, CDR2 YYEKEE (reference sequence). The CDR3 DNA follows: TGTGCCAGCAGCTTGCCCAGGACCGGGATGGGGGAGACCCAGTACTTC. Translating gives CASSLPRTGMGETQYF.